A single sample is the source of the 6 T cell receptor beta chains below, sequenced in a study of cytomegalovirus exposure and HLA in healthy donors. PCR was performed using 60 Vbeta and 13 Jbeta primers. Profiling relied on immunoSEQ multiplex PCR, and the TCRdb table lists in-frame clones only, not all of them. Seen here are more than 90,000 clones, 70% to 80% observed once, and the top ten hold roughly 11%. The sample comprised PBMCs. The receptors come from a woman aged 45-65 years in good health and CMV-seropositive.

The gene calls are TRBV2 and TRBJ1-1; D remains unclear. The CDR3 is 12 residues long. CDR1 is SNHLY and CDR2 is FYNNEI in the germline V gene. Trimming cost V 6 bases and J 0 bases, with 5 bases left between them. The CDR3 DNA reads TGTGCCAGCAGAGCCCTGAACACTGAAGCTTTCTTT. Its protein is CASRALNTEAFF.

This clone has a single count. This chain links TRBV28 with TRBJ1-5, with 7 bases aligning to TRBD1. Germline CDR1 MDHEN, CDR2 SYDVKM. This CDR3 region has 16 residues. V dropped 2 bases and J dropped 6; count of bases not matched to a gene: 10. CDR3 residues: CASSLARQGTGQPQHF. The CDR3 coding sequence is TGTGCCAGCAGTTTAGCCCGACAGGGAACGGGTCAGCCCCAGCATTTT.

The rearrangement uses TRBV29-1 and TRBJ1-2; D remains ambiguous. This CDR3 is 11 amino acids long. Germline CDR1 SQVTM, CDR2 ANQGSEA. The V end lost 3 bases, the J end lost 1 base, and 3 bases lay between the germline ends. CDR3 residues: CSVDNNYGYTF. The CDR3 nucleotides are TGCAGCGTTGATAATAACTATGGCTACACCTTC.

The CDR3 DNA sequence: TGTGCCAGCTCTCTGGACAGGACGAGGACCTACGAGCAGTACTTC. It specifies CASSLDRTRTYEQYF. The chain combines TRBV18 with TRBJ2-7, with TRBD1 identical over 7 bases. The germline gives CDR1 KGHSH, CDR2 LQKENI. The CDR3 consists of 15 residues. The trim removed 6 bases at V and 2 bases at J, leaving 10 bases unmatched.

The chain links TRBV15 to TRBJ2-5; the match to TRBD1 covers 8 bases. Germline V CDR1 and CDR2: LNHNV, YYDKDF (reference sequence). This CDR3 spans 18 amino acids. The junction had 14 bases not matched to a gene; V was cut back by 0 bases and J by 5 bases. Here the CDR3 reads CATSRDRRQGPSEETQYF. In DNA, the CDR3 is TGTGCCACCAGCAGAGATCGACGACAGGGGCCTTCCGAGGAGACCCAGTACTTC.

Only a few counts were recorded for this clone. This chain links TRBV5-6 with TRBJ1-5; 7 bases are a match to TRBD1. J gave up 3 bases and V 0 bases, and 3 bases lay outside the gene matches. Germline V CDR1 and CDR2: SGHDT, YYEEEE. The CDR3 is made up of 15 amino acids. CDR3 sequence: CASSLGQGVNQPQHF. The CDR3, as DNA: TGTGCCAGCAGCTTGGGTCAGGGGGTCAATCAGCCCCAGCATTTT.